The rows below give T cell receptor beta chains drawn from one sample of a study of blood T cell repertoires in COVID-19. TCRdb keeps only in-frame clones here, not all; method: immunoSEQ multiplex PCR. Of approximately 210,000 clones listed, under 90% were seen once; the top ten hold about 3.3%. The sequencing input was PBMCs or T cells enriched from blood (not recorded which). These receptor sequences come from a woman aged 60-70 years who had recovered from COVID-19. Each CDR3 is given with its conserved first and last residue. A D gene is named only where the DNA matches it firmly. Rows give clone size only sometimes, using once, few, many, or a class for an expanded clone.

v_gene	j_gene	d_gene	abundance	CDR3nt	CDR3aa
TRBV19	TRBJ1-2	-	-	TGTGCCAGTCGGGACTCCGGAGGCTATGGCTACACCTTC	CASRDSGGYGYTF
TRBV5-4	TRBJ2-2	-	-	TGTGCCAGCAGCAGGGGGGGCCTGAGGACCGTGGAGCTGTTTTTT	CASSRGGLRTVELFF
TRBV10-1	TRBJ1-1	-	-	TGCGCCAGCATGGGCACCCGGGGAACTGAAGCTTTCTTT	CASMGTRGTEAFF
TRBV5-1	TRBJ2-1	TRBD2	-	TGCGCCAGCAGCTTGGGGACTAGCGGGGCCTACAATGAGCAGTTCTTC	CASSLGTSGAYNEQFF
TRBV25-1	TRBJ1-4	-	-	TGTGCCAGCAGTGAATATGGAGGGAGTCATGAAAAACTGTTTTTT	CASSEYGGSHEKLFF
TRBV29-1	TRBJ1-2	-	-	TGCAGCGTTGACCCCACCGGGGGAGTGGGAGAGGGCTACACCTTC	CSVDPTGGVGEGYTF
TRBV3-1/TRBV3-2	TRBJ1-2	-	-	TGTGCCAGCAGCCAACAAGCTCTGGCAGGCGCTCCTCTCTATGGCTACACCTTC	CASSQQALAGAPLYGYTF
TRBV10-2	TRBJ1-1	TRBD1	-	TGCGCCAGCAGTGAGTCCACAGGGGGACTGAACACTGAAGCTTTCTTT	CASSESTGGLNTEAFF
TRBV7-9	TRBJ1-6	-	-	TGTGCCAGCAGCAAGGGGGGGGATAGTCCCTATAATTCACCCCTCCACTTT	CASSKGGDSPYNSPLHF
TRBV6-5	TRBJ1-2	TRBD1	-	TGTGCCAGCAGCGCTCAGGGACAGGGGAACTATGGCTACACCTTC	CASSAQGQGNYGYTF
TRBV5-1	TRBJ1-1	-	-	TGCGCCAGCAGCCCTGGACAGCCTATGAACACTGAAGCTTTCTTT	CASSPGQPMNTEAFF
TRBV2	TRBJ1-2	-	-	TGTGCCAGCAGTCCCCGGGACACCTATGGCTACACCTTC	CASSPRDTYGYTF
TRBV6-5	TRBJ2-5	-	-	TGTGCCAGCAGTTCAAAATCTCGGGGAGGCCGGCAGACCCAGTACTTC	CASSSKSRGGRQTQYF
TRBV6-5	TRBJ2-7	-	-	TGTGCCAGCAGACAGCTCTCCTACGAGCAGTACTTC	CASRQLSYEQYF
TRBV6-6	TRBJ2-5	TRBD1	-	TGTGCCAGCAGTCGCCCTCGGGGGACAGGGTTACAAGAGACCCAGTACTTC	CASSRPRGTGLQETQYF
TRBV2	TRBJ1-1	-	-	TGTGCCAGCAAACTGAGCATGAACACTGAAGCTTTCTTT	CASKLSMNTEAFF
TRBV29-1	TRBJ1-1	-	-	TGCAGCGCCCTCCGGGGAGGGGACACTGAAGCTTTCTTT	CSALRGGDTEAFF
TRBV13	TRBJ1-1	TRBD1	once	TGTGCCAGCAGCCGCGAAACCAACGACAGGGGGCAGGGTGAAGCTTTCTTT	CASSRETNDRGQGEAFF
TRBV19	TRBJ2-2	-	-	TGTGCCAGTAGCTACGCAGGGGACACCGGGGAGCTGTTTTTT	CASSYAGDTGELFF
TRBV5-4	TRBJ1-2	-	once	TGTGCCAGCAGCTTGCCAAGAGGAGACTATGGCTACACCTTC	CASSLPRGDYGYTF
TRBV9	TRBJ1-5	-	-	TGTGCCAGCAGCGTGGGACTCAGCAATCAGCCCCAGCATTTT	CASSVGLSNQPQHF
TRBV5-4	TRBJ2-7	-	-	TGTGCCAGCAGCTCGTTGGGAGGGGGCTACGAGCAGTACTTC	CASSSLGGGYEQYF
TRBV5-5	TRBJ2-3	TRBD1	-	TGTGCCAGCGACCGACAGGGGGAATACACAGATACGCAGTATTTT	CASDRQGEYTDTQYF
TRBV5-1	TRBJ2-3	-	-	TGCGCCAGCAGCTTGGGGCTCGGACAGGATACGCAGTATTTT	CASSLGLGQDTQYF
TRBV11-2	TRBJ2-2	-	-	TGTGCCAGCCGGTTTCCGCCGGCCGGCGGAGGGGCCGGGGAGCTGTTTTTT	CASRFPPAGGGAGELFF
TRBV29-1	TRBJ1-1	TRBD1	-	TGCAGCGTGAGGACAGGGGGGGCGATCACTGAAGCTTTCTTT	CSVRTGGAITEAFF
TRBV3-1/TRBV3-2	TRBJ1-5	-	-	TGTGCCAGCAGCCAAGAAGGTAGGGGACAGCCCCAGCATTTT	CASSQEGRGQPQHF